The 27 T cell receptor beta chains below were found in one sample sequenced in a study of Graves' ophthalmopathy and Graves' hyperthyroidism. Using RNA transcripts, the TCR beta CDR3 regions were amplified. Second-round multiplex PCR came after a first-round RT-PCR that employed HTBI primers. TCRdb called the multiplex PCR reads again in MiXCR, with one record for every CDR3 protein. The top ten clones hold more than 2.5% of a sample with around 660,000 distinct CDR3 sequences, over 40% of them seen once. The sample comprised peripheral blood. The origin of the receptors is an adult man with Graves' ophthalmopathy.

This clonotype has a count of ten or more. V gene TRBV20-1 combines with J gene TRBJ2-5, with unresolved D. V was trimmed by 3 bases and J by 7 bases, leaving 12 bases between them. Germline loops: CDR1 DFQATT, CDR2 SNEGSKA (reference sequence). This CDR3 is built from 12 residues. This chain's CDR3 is CSARELRVTQYF. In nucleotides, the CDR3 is TGCAGTGCTAGGGAGTTGAGAGTGACCCAGTACTTC.

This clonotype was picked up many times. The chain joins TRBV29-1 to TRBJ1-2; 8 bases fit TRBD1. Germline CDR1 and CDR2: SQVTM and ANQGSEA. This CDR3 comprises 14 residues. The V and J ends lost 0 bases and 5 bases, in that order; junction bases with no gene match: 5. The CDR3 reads CSVEEAGGSYGYTF. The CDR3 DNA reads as TGCAGCGTTGAAGAAGCAGGGGGCTCGTATGGCTACACCTTC. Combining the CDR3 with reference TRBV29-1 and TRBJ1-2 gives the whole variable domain SAVISQKPSRDICQRGTSLTIQCQVDSQVTMMFWYRQQPGQSLTLIATANQGSEATYESGFVIDKFPISRPNLTFSTLTVSNMSPEDSSIYLCSVEEAGGSYGYTFGSGTRLTVV.

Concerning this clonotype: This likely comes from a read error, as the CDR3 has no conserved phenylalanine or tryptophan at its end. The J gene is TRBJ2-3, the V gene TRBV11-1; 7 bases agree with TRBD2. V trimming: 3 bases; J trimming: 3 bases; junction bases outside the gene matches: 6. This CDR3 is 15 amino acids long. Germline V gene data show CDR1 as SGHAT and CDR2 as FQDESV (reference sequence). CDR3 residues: CASSFTSDWTDTQYV. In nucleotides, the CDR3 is TGTGCCAGCAGCTTTACTAGCGATTGGACAGATACGCAGTATGTT.

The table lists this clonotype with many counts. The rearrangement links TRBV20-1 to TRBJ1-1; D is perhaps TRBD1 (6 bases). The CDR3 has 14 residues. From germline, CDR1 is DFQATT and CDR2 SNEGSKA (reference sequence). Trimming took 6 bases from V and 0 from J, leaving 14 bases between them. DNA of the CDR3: TGCAGTGCCTTCGGACAGACCATGAACACTGAAGCTTTCTTT. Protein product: CSAFGQTMNTEAFF.

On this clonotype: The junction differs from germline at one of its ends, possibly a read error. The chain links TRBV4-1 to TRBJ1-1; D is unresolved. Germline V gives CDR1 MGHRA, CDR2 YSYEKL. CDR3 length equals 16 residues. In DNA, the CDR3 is TGTGCCAGCAGCCAAGGAACGAGATCGGCGGACACTGAAGCTTTCTTT. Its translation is CASSQGTRSADTEAFF.

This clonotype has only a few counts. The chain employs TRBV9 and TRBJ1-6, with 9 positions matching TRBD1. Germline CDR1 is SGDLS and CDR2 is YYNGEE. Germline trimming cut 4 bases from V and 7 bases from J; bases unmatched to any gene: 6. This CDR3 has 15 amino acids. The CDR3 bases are TGTGCCAGCAGCTTGGGACAGGGTACGAATTCACCCCTCCACTTT. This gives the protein CASSLGQGTNSPLHF.

CDR3 bases: TGTGCCAGCAGCTCTTGGACAGGGGAGTTGACAGATACGCAGTATTTT. Translated: CASSSWTGELTDTQYF. J is TRBJ2-3 and V is TRBV9; 9 bases are shared with TRBD1. Germline V gene lookup returns CDR1 SGDLS and CDR2 YYNGEE. CDR3 length equals 16 residues. The V and J ends lost 4 bases and 3 bases, in that order; junction bases with no gene match: 9.

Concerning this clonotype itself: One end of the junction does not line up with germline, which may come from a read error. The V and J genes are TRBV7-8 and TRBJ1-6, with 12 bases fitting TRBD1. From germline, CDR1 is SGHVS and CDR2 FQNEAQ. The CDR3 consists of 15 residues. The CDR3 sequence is CASSLGTGGFSPLHF. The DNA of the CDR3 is TGCGCCAGCAGCCTCGGGACAGGGGGCTTTTCACCCCTCCACTTT.

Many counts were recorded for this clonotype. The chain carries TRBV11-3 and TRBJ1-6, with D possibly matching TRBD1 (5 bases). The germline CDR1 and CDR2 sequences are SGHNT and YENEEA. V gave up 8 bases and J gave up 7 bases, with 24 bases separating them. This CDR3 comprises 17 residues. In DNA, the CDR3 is TGTGCCAGCGCTGCCAGCAAGTGGGGGTCGGAAAATTCACCCCTCCACTTT. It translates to CASAASKWGSENSPLHF.

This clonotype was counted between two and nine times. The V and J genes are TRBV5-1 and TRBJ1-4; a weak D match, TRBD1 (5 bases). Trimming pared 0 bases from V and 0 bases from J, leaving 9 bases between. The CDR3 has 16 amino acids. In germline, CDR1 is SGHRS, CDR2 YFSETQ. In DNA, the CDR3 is TGCGCCAGCAGCTTGGAAGTGGGGGCAACTAATGAAAAACTGTTTTTT. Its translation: CASSLEVGATNEKLFF. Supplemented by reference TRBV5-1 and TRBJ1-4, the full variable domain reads KAGVTQTPRYLIKTRGQQVTLSCSPISGHRSVSWYQQTPGQGLQFLFEYFSETQRNKGNFPGRFSGRQFSNSRSEMNVSTLELGDSALYLCASSLEVGATNEKLFFGSGTQLSVL.

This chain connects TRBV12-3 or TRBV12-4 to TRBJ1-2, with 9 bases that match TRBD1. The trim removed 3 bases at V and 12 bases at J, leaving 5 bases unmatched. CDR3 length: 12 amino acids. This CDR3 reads CASSFVTGGNTF. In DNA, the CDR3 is TGTGCCAGCAGTTTCGTGACAGGGGGAAACACCTTC.

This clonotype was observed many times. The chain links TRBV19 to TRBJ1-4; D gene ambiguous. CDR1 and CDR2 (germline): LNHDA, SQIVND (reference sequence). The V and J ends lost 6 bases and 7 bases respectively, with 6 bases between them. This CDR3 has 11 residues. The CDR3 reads CASRTFEKLFF. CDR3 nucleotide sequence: TGTGCCAGTAGGACTTTTGAAAAACTGTTTTTT. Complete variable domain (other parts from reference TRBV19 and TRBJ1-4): DGGITQSPKYLFRKEGQNVTLSCEQNLNHDAMYWYRQDPGQGLRLIYYSQIVNDFQKGDIAEGYSVSREKKESFPLTVTSAQKNPTAFYLCASRTFEKLFFGSGTQLSVL.

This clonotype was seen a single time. The CDR3 loop reads CAIRGSDTQYF. For the CDR3, the DNA is TGTGCCATCAGGGGGTCAGATACGCAGTATTTT. V usage is TRBV10-3 and J usage is TRBJ2-3; no definite D call. Germline CDR1 ENHRY, CDR2 SYGVKD. This CDR3 contains 11 residues. Trimming stripped 6 bases from V and 4 bases from J, with 5 bases between.

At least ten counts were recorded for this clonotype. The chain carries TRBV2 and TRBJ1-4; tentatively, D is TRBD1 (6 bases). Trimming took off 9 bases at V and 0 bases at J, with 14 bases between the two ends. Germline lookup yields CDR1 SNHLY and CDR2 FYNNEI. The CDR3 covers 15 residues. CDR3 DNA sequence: TGTGCCAGTTCCGGGACAATTGCAACTAATGAAAAACTGTTTTTT. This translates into CASSGTIATNEKLFF.

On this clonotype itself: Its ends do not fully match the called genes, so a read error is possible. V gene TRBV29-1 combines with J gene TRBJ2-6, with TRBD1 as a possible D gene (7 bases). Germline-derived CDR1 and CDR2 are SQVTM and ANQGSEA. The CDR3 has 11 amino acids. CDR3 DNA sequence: TGCAGCGACAGGCAGGGGGGCACTGAAGCTTTC. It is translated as CSDRQGGTEAF.

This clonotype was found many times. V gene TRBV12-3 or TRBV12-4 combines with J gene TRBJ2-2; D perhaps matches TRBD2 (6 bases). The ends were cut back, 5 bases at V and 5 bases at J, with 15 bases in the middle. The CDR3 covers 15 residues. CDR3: CASSLTSRGTGELFF. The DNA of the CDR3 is TGTGCCAGCAGTCTAACTAGCCGAGGGACCGGGGAGCTGTTTTTT.

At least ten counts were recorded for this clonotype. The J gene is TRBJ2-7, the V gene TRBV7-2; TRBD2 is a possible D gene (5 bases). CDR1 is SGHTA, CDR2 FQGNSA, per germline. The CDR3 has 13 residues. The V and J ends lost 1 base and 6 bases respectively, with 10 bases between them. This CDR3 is CASSLEKAGEQYF. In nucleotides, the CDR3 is TGTGCCAGCAGCTTAGAGAAGGCGGGCGAGCAGTACTTC.

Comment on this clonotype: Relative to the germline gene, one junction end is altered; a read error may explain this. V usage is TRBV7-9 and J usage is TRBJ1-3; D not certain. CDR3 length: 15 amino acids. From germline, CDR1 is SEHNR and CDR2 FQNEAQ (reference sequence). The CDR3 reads CASSWNPLAGDTIYF. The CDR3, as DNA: TGTGCCAGCAGTTGGAACCCCCTCGCTGGAGACACCATATATTTT.

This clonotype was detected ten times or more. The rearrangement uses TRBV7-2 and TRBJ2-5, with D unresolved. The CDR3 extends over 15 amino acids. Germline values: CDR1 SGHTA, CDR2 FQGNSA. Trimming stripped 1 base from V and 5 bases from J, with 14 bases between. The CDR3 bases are TGTGCCAGCAGCTTAGTTGACTTCGCGCGGGAGACCCAGTACTTC. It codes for CASSLVDFARETQYF.

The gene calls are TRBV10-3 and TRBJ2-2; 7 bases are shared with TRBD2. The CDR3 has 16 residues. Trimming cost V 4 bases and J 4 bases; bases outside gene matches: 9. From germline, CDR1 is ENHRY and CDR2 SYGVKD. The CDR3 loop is CAISASSGQGTGELFF. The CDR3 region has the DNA TGTGCCATCAGTGCCTCTAGCGGCCAAGGCACCGGGGAGCTGTTTTTT.

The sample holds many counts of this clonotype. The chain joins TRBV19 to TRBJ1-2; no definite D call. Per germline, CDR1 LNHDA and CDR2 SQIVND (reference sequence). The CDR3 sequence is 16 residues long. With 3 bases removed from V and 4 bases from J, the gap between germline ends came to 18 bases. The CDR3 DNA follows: TGTGCCAGTAGTATGGTTTCCGGAGGGTACCTCTATGGCTACACCTTC. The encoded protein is CASSMVSGGYLYGYTF.

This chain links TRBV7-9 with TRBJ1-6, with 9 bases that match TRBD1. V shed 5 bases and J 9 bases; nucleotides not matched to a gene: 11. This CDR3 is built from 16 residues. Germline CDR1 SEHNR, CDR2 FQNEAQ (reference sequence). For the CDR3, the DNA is TGTGCCAGCAGCCCCGGGACAGGGCTACCTAGTTCACCCCTCCACTTT. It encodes CASSPGTGLPSSPLHF.

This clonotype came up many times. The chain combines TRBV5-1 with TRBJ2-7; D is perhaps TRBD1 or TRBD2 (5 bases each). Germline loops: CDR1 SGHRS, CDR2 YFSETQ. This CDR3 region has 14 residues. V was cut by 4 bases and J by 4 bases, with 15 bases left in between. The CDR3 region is CASSPRGAVYEQYF. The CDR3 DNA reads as TGCGCCAGCAGCCCAAGAGGGGCAGTTTACGAGCAGTACTTC.

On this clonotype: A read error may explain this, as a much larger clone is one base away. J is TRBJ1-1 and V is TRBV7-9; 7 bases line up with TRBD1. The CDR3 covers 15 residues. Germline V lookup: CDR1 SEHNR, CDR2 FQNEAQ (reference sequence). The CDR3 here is CASSSQTGWTTEPFF. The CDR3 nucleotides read TGTGCCAGCAGTTCCCAGACAGGGTGGACCACTGAACCTTTCTTT.

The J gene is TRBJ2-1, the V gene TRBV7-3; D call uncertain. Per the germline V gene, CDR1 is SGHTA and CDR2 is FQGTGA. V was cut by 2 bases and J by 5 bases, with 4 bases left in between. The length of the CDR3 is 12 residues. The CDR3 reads CASSLAHNEQFF. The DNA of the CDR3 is TGTGCCAGCAGCTTAGCGCACAATGAGCAGTTCTTC.

CDR3 sequence reads: CASSNRGQGSGYTF. The DNA for the CDR3 is TGTGCCAGTAGTAATCGGGGGCAGGGCTCTGGCTACACCTTC. This chain links TRBV19 with TRBJ1-2; possibly TRBD1 for D (6 bases). Trimming cost V 4 bases and J 7 bases, with 16 bases left between them. The CDR3 has 14 amino acids. Germline V gene sequence: CDR1 LNHDA, CDR2 SQIVND (reference sequence).

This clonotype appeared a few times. Written as DNA, the CDR3 is TGTGCCAGTAGTATATTATCCTCTGGAAACACCATATATTTT. Encoded protein: CASSILSSGNTIYF. The chain couples TRBV19 to TRBJ1-3; unclear D gene. CDR1 is LNHDA and CDR2 is SQIVND in the germline V gene (reference sequence). The V end was cut by 2 bases, the J end by 0 bases, with 5 bases between. The CDR3 sequence is 14 residues long.